The 25 T cell receptor beta chains below were found in one sample sequenced in a study of identical twins. TCRdb passed the 5' RACE reads through MiXCR, listing each CDR3 protein once. The repertoire holds more than 1.5 million distinct CDR3 sequences, with around a third as singletons. The sequencing sample was made of cord blood. The receptor set was obtained from a newborn girl in good health.

In regard to this clonotype: A junction boundary mismatches the germline segment, possibly from a read error. This chain links TRBV12-3 or TRBV12-4 with TRBJ2-5; 9 bases fit TRBD1. The CDR3 has 11 amino acids. CDR3 amino acids: CASSLGTGRVF. For the CDR3, the DNA is TGTGCCAGCAGTCTAGGGACAGGGAGGGTCTTC.

This clonotype has a handful of counts. The rearrangement joins TRBV9 to TRBJ2-1; tentatively, D is TRBD1 (6 bases). In germline, CDR1 is SGDLS, CDR2 YYNGEE. Deletions cut 2 bases from V and 3 bases from J, with 18 bases between. This CDR3 is built from 17 residues. The CDR3 spells CASSVTRGGQGYNEQFF. CDR3 nucleotides: TGTGCCAGCAGCGTGACCAGAGGGGGTCAGGGCTACAATGAGCAGTTCTTC.

This clonotype was recorded a few times. In DNA, the CDR3 is TGCAGCGTTGGCAGGACGCGCCAAACCTACCAAGAGACCCAGTACTTC. Amino acids: CSVGRTRQTYQETQYF. V usage is TRBV29-1 and J usage is TRBJ2-5; the D is unclear. V was clipped by 4 bases and J by 0 bases, with 18 bases between them. CDR3 length: 16 amino acids. Per germline, CDR1 SQVTM and CDR2 ANQGSEA.

The sample holds a few counts of this clonotype. This chain links TRBV29-1 with TRBJ2-1, with 7 bases identical to TRBD1. This CDR3 is built from 12 residues. Germline V lookup: CDR1 SQVTM, CDR2 ANQGSEA. V shed 8 bases, J shed 2 bases, and the junction held 3 bases outside the gene matches. CDR3 residues: CSLGTAYNEQFF. The CDR3 DNA follows: TGCAGCCTGGGGACAGCCTACAATGAGCAGTTCTTC.

This clonotype was recorded a few times. This rearrangement joins TRBV4-1 to TRBJ2-4; 7 positions agree with TRBD1. CDR1 and CDR2 (germline): MGHRA, YSYEKL. The CDR3 consists of 15 residues. The J segment lost 13 bases and the V segment lost 2 bases, leaving 14 bases of the junction unmatched. The CDR3 bases are TGCGCCAGCAGCCAATCGTCCACGACAGGGTTGGAGCAGTACTTC. Amino acids: CASSQSSTTGLEQYF.

The CDR3 nucleotides are TGTGCCAGCAGTCAGATAGCGGGGGGGTCTGAGTTCTTC. Protein sequence: CASSQIAGGSEFF. V gene TRBV12-3 or TRBV12-4 combines with J gene TRBJ2-1; 11 bases line up with TRBD2. The CDR3 length is 13 residues. V lost 5 bases and J lost 14; bases outside the gene matches: 8.

This clonotype has just a few counts. V gene TRBV6-5 combines with J gene TRBJ1-2; D uncertain. Trimming left V 0 bases short and J 4 bases short, with 12 bases between. The germline V gene encodes CDR1 MNHEY and CDR2 SVGAGI. This CDR3 contains 15 residues. Written as DNA, the CDR3 is TGTGCCAGCAGTTACTCGAACAACCCAGCCTATGGCTACACCTTC. It is translated as CASSYSNNPAYGYTF.

This clonotype was seen more than once but under ten times. One junction end does not reproduce the germline sequence, and a read error may be involved. This chain uses TRBV7-2 with TRBJ1-2; perhaps TRBD1 as D (5 bases). The CDR3 is made up of 14 amino acids. Germline V gene sequence: CDR1 SGHTA, CDR2 FQGNSA. CDR3 residues: CVSSLEAGNYGYTF. CDR3 sequence (DNA): TGTGTCAGCAGCTTGGAAGCAGGGAACTATGGCTACACCTTC.

J is TRBJ2-5 and V is TRBV2; a possible D gene is TRBD2 (5 bases). V was cut by 4 bases and J by 2 bases, with 8 bases left in between. There are 13 residues in the CDR3. Germline assignment: CDR1 SNHLY and CDR2 FYNNEI. The CDR3 DNA is TGTGCCAGCAGTGTGACTAATCAAGAGACCCAGTACTTC. It translates to CASSVTNQETQYF.

The CDR3 region is CASSYSARQNEQYF. CDR3 nucleotide sequence: TGTGCCAGCAGTTACTCGGCCAGGCAGAATGAGCAGTACTTC. The chain has TRBV6-2 or TRBV6-3 and TRBJ2-5; D gene unclear. V was trimmed by 0 bases and J by 11 bases, leaving 16 bases between them. CDR3 length: 14 amino acids. The germline V gene encodes CDR1 MNHEY and CDR2 SVGEGT.

This clonotype was observed a few times. This chain uses TRBV20-1 with TRBJ2-7; 8 positions agree with TRBD2. The CDR3 length is 15 residues. V lost 0 bases to trimming and J lost 2 bases; unmatched junction nucleotides: 6. Germline V gene data show CDR1 as DFQATT and CDR2 as SNEGSKA (reference sequence). The CDR3 sequence is CSARDPGGRTYEQYF. For the CDR3, the DNA is TGCAGTGCTAGAGATCCGGGCGGGAGGACCTACGAGCAGTACTTC.

Worth noting for this clonotype: Being one base from a much bigger clone, this may be a read error. The chain is built from TRBV3-1 and TRBJ2-7; D is possibly TRBD2 (6 bases). The V and J ends lost 4 bases and 12 bases respectively, with 16 bases between them. This CDR3 spans 12 amino acids. Germline assignment: CDR1 LGHDT and CDR2 YNNKEL (reference sequence). Written as DNA, the CDR3 is TGTGCCAGCAGCCCTTTGGGAGGAGGGCCGTACTTC. It is translated as CASSPLGGGPYF.

Only a few counts were recorded for this clonotype. In DNA, the CDR3 is TGTGCCAGCACAAGGGGACTAGCGGGTTTCACAGATACGCAGTATTTT. Translating gives CASTRGLAGFTDTQYF. This chain joins TRBV6-6 and TRBJ2-3; 12 bases are a match to TRBD2. V lost 7 bases, J lost 2 bases, and 7 bases stayed unmatched. This CDR3 has 16 residues. Germline values: CDR1 MNHNY, CDR2 SVGAGI (reference sequence).

Points on this clonotype: Possible read error: a much larger clone is one base away. The chain combines TRBV4-2 with TRBJ2-7; 8 positions agree with TRBD2. This CDR3 is 15 amino acids long. Germline CDR1 and CDR2: LGHNA and YNFKEQ. CDR3: CASSLTGTSGYGQYF. CDR3 nucleotide sequence: TGTGCCAGCAGCCTCACCGGTACTAGCGGTTACGGGCAGTACTTC.

CDR3 in amino acids: CSAPGDYGYTF. The CDR3 DNA reads TGCAGTGCCCCCGGGGACTATGGCTACACCTTC. The V call is TRBV20-1, the J call TRBJ1-2; D is uncertain. The CDR3 runs 11 residues. V lost 6 bases to trimming and J lost 3 bases, with 8 bases between them. Germline CDR1 is DFQATT and CDR2 is SNEGSKA (reference sequence).

The chain links TRBV20-1 to TRBJ2-7; 9 bases map to TRBD2. V shed 3 bases and J 6 bases; nucleotides not matched to a gene: 9. CDR3 length: 14 amino acids. Germline V lookup: CDR1 DFQATT, CDR2 SNEGSKA (reference sequence). CDR3 protein: CSARLAGVVGEQYF. CDR3 sequence (DNA): TGCAGTGCTAGGTTAGCGGGAGTGGTAGGCGAGCAGTACTTC.

The J gene is TRBJ2-5, the V gene TRBV10-3; tentative D call: TRBD1 (5 bases). The J call may be incorrect, as the DNA end agrees better with TRBJ2-7. The CDR3 spans 15 residues. Looked up from germline, CDR1 is ENHRY and CDR2 is SYGVKD. The CDR3 is CAISHGWQGIHEQYF. DNA of the CDR3: TGTGCCATCAGCCACGGGTGGCAGGGTATCCACGAGCAGTACTTC.

This clonotype was recorded a few times. The chain joins TRBV7-8 to TRBJ2-5; no clear D. CDR3 length: 18 residues. Germline V gene sequence: CDR1 SGHVS, CDR2 FQNEAQ. The ends were cut back, 1 base at V and 0 bases at J, with 18 bases in the middle. CDR3 sequence (DNA): TGTGCCAGCAGCTTAGGTCTGATAGCCGCCAGTTACCAAGAGACCCAGTACTTC. Its translation: CASSLGLIAASYQETQYF.

In its sample, this clonotype was seen a few times. The chain joins TRBV5-1 to TRBJ1-5; no reliable D call. The V and J ends lost 2 bases and 0 bases respectively, with 21 bases between them. The CDR3 runs 19 residues. Germline values: CDR1 SGHRS, CDR2 YFSETQ. As DNA, the CDR3 is TGCGCCAGCAGCTTACGTCCTATAGGGTCGGGTTATAGCAATCAGCCCCAGCATTTT. It yields the protein CASSLRPIGSGYSNQPQHF.

The table lists this clonotype with a few counts. CDR3 in amino acids: CASSADSRTDTQYF. CDR3 coding DNA: TGTGCCAGCAGTGCGGACAGTCGCACAGATACGCAGTATTTT. The chain recombines TRBV6-1 with TRBJ2-3; possibly TRBD1 for D (6 bases). The ends were cut back, 4 bases at V and 1 base at J, with 9 bases in the middle. This CDR3 has 14 amino acids. CDR1 is MNHNS and CDR2 is SASEGT in the germline V gene.

The chain links TRBV2 to TRBJ2-7; 8 bases agree with TRBD1. V gave up 6 bases and J gave up 2 bases; unmatched junction bases: 9. In germline, CDR1 is SNHLY, CDR2 FYNNEI. This CDR3 region has 15 residues. CDR3: CASRELRDRPYEQYF. CDR3 sequence (DNA): TGTGCCAGCAGGGAACTCCGGGACAGGCCCTACGAGCAGTACTTC.

In this sample, this clonotype turned up a few times. The rearrangement joins TRBV3-1 to TRBJ2-4; no reliable D call. The CDR3 extends over 16 amino acids. V dropped 0 bases and J dropped 0 bases, with 9 bases sitting between them. The germline CDR1 and CDR2 sequences are LGHDT and YNNKEL (reference sequence). The CDR3 loop is CASSQEKLRAKNIQYF. The CDR3, as DNA: TGTGCCAGCAGCCAAGAAAAACTCCGAGCCAAAAACATTCAGTACTTC.

This chain uses TRBV4-2 with TRBJ2-5, with 10 bases matching TRBD2. CDR3 size: 17 residues. CDR1 is LGHNA, CDR2 YNFKEQ, per germline. Trimming at V came to 5 bases and at J to 1 base, leaving 10 bases not matched to a gene. In nucleotides, the CDR3 is TGTGCCAGCAGCTCCAGAGCCGGGACTAGCGTCCAAGAGACCCAGTACTTC. Translating gives CASSSRAGTSVQETQYF.

The genes are TRBV12-3 or TRBV12-4 and TRBJ2-5; 7 positions match TRBD1. J gave up 1 base and V 3 bases, and 11 bases lay outside the gene matches. The CDR3 is 17 residues long. CDR3 amino acids: CASSFGPRGQPQETQYF. CDR3 bases: TGTGCCAGCAGTTTCGGCCCCCGGGGACAGCCCCAAGAGACCCAGTACTTC.

The rearrangement joins TRBV20-1 to TRBJ1-6; D may be TRBD1 (6 bases). V lost 7 bases, J lost 8 bases, and 9 bases lay in between. Germline loops: CDR1 DFQATT, CDR2 SNEGSKA (reference sequence). The CDR3 is 11 amino acids. The CDR3 DNA is TGCAGTGTCAAGGGGGATTCACCCCTCCACTTT. Its translation: CSVKGDSPLHF.